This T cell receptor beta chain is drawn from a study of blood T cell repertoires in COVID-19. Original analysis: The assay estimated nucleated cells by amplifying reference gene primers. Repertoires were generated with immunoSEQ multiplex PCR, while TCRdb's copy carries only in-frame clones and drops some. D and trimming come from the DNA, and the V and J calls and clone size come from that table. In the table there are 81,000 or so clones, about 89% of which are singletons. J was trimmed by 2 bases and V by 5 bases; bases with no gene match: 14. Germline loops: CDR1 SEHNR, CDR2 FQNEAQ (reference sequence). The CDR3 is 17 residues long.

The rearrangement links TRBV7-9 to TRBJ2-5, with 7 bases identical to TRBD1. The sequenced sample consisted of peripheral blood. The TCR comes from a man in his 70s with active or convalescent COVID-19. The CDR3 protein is CASSPSVFTGVQETQYF. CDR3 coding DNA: TGTGCCAGCAGCCCATCAGTTTTTACAGGGGTTCAAGAGACCCAGTACTTC.